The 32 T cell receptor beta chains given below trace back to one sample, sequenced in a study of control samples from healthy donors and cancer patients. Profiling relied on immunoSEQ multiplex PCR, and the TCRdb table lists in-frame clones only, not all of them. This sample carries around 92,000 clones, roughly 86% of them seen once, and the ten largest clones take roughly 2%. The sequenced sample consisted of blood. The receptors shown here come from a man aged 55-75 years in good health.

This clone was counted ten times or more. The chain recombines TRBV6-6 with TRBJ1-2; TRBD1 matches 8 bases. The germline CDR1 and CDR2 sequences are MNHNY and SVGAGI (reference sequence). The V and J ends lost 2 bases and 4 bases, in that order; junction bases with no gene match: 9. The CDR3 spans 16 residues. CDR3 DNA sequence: TGTGCCAGCAGTTACAGACCACAGGGGGGCAGCTATGGCTACACCTTC. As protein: CASSYRPQGGSYGYTF.

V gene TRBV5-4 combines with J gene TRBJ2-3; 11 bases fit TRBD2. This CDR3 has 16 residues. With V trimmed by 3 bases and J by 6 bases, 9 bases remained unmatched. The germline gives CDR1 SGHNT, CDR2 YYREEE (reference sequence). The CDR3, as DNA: TGTGCCAGCAGCTCTGCTAGCGGGGGGTTTAGGGATACGCAGTATTTT. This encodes CASSSASGGFRDTQYF. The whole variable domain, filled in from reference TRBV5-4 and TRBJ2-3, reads ETGVTQSPTHLIKTRGQQVTLRCSSQSGHNTVSWYQQALGQGPQFIFQYYREEENGRGNFPPRFSGLQFPNYSSELNVNALELDDSALYLCASSSASGGFRDTQYFGPGTRLTVL.

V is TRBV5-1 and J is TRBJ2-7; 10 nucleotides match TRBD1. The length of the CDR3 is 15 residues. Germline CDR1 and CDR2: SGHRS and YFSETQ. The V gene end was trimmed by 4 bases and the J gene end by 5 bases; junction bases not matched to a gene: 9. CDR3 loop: CASSARQGAVHEQYF. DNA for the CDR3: TGCGCCAGCAGCGCCCGACAGGGGGCGGTCCACGAGCAGTACTTC.

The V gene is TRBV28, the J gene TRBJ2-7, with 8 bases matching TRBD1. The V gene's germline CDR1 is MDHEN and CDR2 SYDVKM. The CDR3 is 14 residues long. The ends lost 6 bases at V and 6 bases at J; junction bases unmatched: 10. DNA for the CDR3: TGTGCCAGCAGGTTCAGGGGGCTTACCGGCGAGCAGTACTTC. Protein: CASRFRGLTGEQYF.

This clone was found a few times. Here the CDR3 reads CASSASGSNQPQHF. The CDR3 DNA reads as TGCGCCAGCAGTGCGAGCGGTAGCAATCAGCCCCAGCATTTT. V usage is TRBV10-2 and J usage is TRBJ1-5; no definite D call. The CDR3 loop spans 14 amino acids. Germline V lookup: CDR1 WSHSY, CDR2 SAAADI. V was pared by 4 bases and J by 0 bases, with 7 bases between.

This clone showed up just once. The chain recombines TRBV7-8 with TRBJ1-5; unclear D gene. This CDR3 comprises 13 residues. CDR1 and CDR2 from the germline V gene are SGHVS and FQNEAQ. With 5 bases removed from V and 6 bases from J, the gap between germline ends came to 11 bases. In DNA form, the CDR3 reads TGTGCCAGCAGCCTAATCAGGTCTCAGCCCCAGCATTTT. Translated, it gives CASSLIRSQPQHF.

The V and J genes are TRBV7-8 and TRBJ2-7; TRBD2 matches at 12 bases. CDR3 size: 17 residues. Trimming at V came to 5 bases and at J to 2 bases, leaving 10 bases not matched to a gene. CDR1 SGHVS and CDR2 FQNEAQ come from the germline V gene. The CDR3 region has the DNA TGTGCCAGCAGCCGAAGACCCGGGACTAGCGGGCCCTACGAGCAGTACTTC. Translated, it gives CASSRRPGTSGPYEQYF. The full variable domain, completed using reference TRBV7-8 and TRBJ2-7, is GAGVSQSPRYKVAKRGQDVALRCDPISGHVSLFWYQQALGQGPEFLTYFQNEAQLDKSGLPSDRFFAERPEGSVSTLKIQRTQQEDSAVYLCASSRRPGTSGPYEQYFGPGTRLTVT.

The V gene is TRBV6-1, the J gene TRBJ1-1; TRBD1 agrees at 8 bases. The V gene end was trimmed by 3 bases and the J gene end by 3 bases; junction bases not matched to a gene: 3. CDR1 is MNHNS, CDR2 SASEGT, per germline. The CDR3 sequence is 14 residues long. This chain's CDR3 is CASSDGDRYTEAFF. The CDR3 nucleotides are TGTGCCAGCAGTGACGGGGACAGGTACACTGAAGCTTTCTTT.

The CDR3 is CASSRWPGSQPQHF. The CDR3 DNA reads as TGTGCCAGCAGTAGGTGGCCGGGTAGCCAGCCCCAGCATTTT. J is TRBJ1-5 and V is TRBV6-5; unclear D gene. Germline V gene lookup returns CDR1 MNHEY and CDR2 SVGAGI. CDR3 size: 14 residues. V was pared by 5 bases and J by 7 bases, with 15 bases between.

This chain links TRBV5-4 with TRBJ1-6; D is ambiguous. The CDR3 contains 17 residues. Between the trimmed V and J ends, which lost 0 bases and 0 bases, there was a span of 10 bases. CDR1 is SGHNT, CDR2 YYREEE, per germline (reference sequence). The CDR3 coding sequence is TGTGCCAGCAGCTTGGGGTTTCAGAGCTCCTATAATTCACCCCTCCACTTT. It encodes CASSLGFQSSYNSPLHF.

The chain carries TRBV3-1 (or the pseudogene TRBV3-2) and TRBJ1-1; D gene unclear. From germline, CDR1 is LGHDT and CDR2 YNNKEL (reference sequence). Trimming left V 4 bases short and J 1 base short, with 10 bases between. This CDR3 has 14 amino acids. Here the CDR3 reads CASSPLNANTEAFF. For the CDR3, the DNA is TGTGCCAGCAGCCCCCTGAACGCGAACACTGAAGCTTTCTTT.

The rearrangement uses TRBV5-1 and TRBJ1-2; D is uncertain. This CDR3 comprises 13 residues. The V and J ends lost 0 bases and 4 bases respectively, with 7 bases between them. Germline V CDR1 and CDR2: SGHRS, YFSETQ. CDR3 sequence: CASSLVAGYGYTF. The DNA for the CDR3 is TGCGCCAGCAGCTTGGTCGCTGGCTATGGCTACACCTTC.

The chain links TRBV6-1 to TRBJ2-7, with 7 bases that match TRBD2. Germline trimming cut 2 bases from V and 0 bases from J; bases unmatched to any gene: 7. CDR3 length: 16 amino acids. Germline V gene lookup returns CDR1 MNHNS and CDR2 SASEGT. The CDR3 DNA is TGTGCCAGCAGTGAAATTTCTGGGGGGGGCTCCTACGAGCAGTACTTC. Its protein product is CASSEISGGGSYEQYF.

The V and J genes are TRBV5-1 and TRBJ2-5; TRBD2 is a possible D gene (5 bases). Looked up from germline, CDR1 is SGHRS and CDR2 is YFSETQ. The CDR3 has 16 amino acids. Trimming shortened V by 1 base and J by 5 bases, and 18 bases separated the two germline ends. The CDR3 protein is CASSLSSYTRPETQYF. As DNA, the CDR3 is TGCGCCAGCAGCTTGTCTTCTTATACTAGACCTGAGACCCAGTACTTC.

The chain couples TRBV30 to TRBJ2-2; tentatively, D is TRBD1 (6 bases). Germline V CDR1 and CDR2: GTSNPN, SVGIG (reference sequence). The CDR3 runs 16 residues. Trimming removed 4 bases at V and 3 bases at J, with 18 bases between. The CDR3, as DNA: TGTGCCTGGATCGAACGGGACACGGCCTACACCGGGGAGCTGTTTTTT. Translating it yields CAWIERDTAYTGELFF.

In DNA form, the CDR3 reads TGTGCCAGCAGCTTAGGGGGACTAGCGGGAGGGCAAGAGACCCAGTACTTC. Amino acids: CASSLGGLAGGQETQYF. The rearrangement links TRBV11-2 to TRBJ2-5; the match to TRBD2 covers 16 bases. V trimming: 1 base; J trimming: 2 bases; junction bases outside the gene matches: 1. Germline assignment: CDR1 SGHAT and CDR2 FQNNGV. The CDR3 length is 17 residues.

The DNA of the CDR3 is TGCGCCAGCAGCTTTGGGGTCGCCTACGAGCAGTACTTC. Encoded protein: CASSFGVAYEQYF. V usage is TRBV5-1 and J usage is TRBJ2-7, with D unclear. V dropped 2 bases and J dropped 2 bases, with 8 bases sitting between them. In germline, CDR1 is SGHRS, CDR2 YFSETQ. This CDR3 spans 13 amino acids.

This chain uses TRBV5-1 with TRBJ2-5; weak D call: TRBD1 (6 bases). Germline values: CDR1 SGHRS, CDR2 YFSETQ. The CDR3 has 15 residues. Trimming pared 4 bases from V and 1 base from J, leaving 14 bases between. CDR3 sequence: CASSRQRTAQETQYF. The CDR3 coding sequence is TGCGCCAGCAGCCGTCAAAGGACAGCCCAAGAGACCCAGTACTTC.

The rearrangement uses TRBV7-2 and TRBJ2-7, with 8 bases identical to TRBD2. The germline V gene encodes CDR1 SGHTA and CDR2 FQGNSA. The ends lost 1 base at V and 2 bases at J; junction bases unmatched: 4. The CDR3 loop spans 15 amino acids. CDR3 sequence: CASSLVGREAYEQYF. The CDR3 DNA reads TGTGCCAGCAGCTTAGTTGGGCGGGAGGCCTACGAGCAGTACTTC.

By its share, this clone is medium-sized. CDR3 sequence reads: CASTSTSGGLVDTQYF. DNA for the CDR3: TGTGCCAGCACCTCAACTAGCGGGGGGTTGGTAGATACGCAGTATTTT. This chain links TRBV5-4 with TRBJ2-3, with 12 bases fitting TRBD2. CDR1 SGHNT and CDR2 YYREEE come from the germline V gene (reference sequence). The CDR3 spans 16 residues. The V gene end was trimmed by 6 bases and the J gene end by 5 bases; junction bases not matched to a gene: 10.

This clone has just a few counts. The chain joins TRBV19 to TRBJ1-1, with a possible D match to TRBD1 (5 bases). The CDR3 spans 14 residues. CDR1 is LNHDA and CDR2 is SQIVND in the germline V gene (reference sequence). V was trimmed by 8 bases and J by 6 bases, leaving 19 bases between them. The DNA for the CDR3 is TGTGCCAGTTCCAGGGAAAGTTTGATCGCTGAAGCTTTCTTT. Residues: CASSRESLIAEAFF.

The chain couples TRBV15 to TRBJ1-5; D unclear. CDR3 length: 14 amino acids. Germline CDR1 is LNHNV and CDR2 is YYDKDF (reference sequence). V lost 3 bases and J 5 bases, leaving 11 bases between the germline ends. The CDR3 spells CATSSVQNHQPQHF. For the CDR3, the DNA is TGTGCCACCAGCAGTGTACAGAACCATCAGCCCCAGCATTTT.

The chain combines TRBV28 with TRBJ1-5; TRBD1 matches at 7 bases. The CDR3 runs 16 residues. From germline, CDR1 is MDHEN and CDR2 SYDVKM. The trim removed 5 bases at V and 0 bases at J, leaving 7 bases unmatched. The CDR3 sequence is CASSVNRGYSNQPQHF. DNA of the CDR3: TGTGCCAGCAGTGTCAACAGGGGCTATAGCAATCAGCCCCAGCATTTT.

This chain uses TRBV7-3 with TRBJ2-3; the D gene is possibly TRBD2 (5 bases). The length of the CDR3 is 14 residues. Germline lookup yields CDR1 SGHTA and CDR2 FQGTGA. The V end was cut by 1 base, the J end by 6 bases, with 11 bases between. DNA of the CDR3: TGTGCCAGCAGCTTAAATACGGGAAAGGATACGCAGTATTTT. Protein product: CASSLNTGKDTQYF.

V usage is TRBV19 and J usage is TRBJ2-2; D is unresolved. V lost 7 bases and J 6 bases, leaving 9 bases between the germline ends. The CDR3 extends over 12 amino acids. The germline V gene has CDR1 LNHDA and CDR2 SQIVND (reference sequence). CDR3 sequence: CASTQVPGELFF. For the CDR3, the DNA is TGTGCCAGTACGCAGGTACCCGGGGAGCTGTTTTTT.

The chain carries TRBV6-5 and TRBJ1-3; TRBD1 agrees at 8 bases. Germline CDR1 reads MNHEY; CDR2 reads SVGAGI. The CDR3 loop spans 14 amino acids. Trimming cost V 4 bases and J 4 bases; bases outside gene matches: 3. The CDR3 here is CASSSTGDGNTIYF. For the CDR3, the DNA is TGTGCCAGCAGTTCGACAGGGGACGGAAACACCATATATTTT.

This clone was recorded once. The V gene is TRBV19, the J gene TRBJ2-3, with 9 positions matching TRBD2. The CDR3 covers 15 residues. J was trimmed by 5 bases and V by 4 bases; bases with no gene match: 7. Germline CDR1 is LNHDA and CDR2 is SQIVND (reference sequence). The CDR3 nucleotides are TGTGCCAGTAGTAATATTGTAGCGGGAGAAGATACGCAGTATTTT. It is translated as CASSNIVAGEDTQYF. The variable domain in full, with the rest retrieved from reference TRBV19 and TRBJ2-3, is DGGITQSPKYLFRKEGQNVTLSCEQNLNHDAMYWYRQDPGQGLRLIYYSQIVNDFQKGDIAEGYSVSREKKESFPLTVTSAQKNPTAFYLCASSNIVAGEDTQYFGPGTRLTVL.

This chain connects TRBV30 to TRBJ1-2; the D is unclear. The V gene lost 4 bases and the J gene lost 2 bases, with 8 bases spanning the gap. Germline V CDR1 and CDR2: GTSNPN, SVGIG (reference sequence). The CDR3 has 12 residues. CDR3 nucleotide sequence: TGTGCCTGGATGGCGGTGAACTATGGCTACACCTTC. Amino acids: CAWMAVNYGYTF.

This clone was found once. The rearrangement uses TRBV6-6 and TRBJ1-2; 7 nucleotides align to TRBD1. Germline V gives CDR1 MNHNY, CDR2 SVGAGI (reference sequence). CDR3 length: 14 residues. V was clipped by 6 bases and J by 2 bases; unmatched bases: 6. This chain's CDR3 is CASSRDSPNYGYTF. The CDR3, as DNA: TGTGCCAGCAGCCGGGACAGTCCCAACTATGGCTACACCTTC.

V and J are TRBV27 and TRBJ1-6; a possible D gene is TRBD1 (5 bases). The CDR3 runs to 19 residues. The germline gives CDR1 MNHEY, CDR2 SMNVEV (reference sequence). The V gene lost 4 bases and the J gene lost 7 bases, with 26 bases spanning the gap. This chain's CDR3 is CASSSRIANTGLGNSPLHF. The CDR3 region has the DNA TGTGCCAGCAGTTCCCGTATTGCCAACACGGGACTCGGGAATTCACCCCTCCACTTT.

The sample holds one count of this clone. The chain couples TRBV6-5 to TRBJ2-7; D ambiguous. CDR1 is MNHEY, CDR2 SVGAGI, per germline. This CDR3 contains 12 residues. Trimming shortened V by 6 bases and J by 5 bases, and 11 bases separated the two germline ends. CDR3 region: CASRAFGDEQYF. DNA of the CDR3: TGTGCCAGCAGAGCCTTTGGGGACGAGCAGTACTTC.

CDR3 residues: CASSRDRLGEAFF. Written as DNA, the CDR3 is TGTGCCAGCAGCCGGGACAGGCTTGGTGAAGCTTTCTTT. The chain recombines TRBV5-4 with TRBJ1-1; TRBD1 aligns across 8 bases. The CDR3 runs to 13 residues. CDR1 SGHNT and CDR2 YYREEE come from the germline V gene (reference sequence). V shed 4 bases, J shed 7 bases, and the junction held 6 bases outside the gene matches.